This T cell receptor (beta chain) came from a study of post-analysis software for immune sequencing data. Looked up from germline, CDR1 is SGHRS and CDR2 is YFSETQ. This CDR3 spans 16 amino acids. Between the trimmed V and J ends, which lost 0 bases and 3 bases, there was a span of 13 bases. Study-wide results and limits: Strong co-clustering by F measure was evident for samples that had been prepared in the same batch. TRBV segments more frequent in patients than in controls numbered a few and included TRBV5-6, TRBV5-1 and TRBV20-1.

Tagging with unique molecular identifiers was a feature of the TCR beta cDNA libraries. Researchers reported some 500,000 cDNA molecules coming from about 1 to 10 million T cells. TCRdb independently ran MiXCR on the PCR reads; one entry per CDR3 protein. This table has about 400,000 distinct CDR3 sequences, 30% to 45% appearing once. Only a few counts were recorded for this clonotype. Its antigen is as yet unknown. Sample: blood. The chain has TRBV5-1 and TRBJ2-1, with a possible D match to TRBD2 (5 bases). This sequence originates from a girl aged 10 to 17 with multiple sclerosis. The CDR3 DNA reads as TGCGCCAGCAGCTTGGTTTCGGGGAGTTACTACAATGAGCAGTTCTTC. Protein product: CASSLVSGSYYNEQFF.